This passage covers 8 T cell receptor beta chains from one sample sequenced in a study of blood T cell repertoires in COVID-19. Measured with immunoSEQ multiplex PCR; TCRdb has only the in-frame clones, and not every one. The sample yields roughly 150,000 clones, 85% seen once. Sequencing was carried out using peripheral blood. The receptors stem from a man between 45 and 60 years old with acute or convalescent COVID-19.

The rearrangement joins TRBV10-3 to TRBJ1-6; 7 bases agree with TRBD1. In germline, CDR1 is ENHRY, CDR2 SYGVKD. V was clipped by 3 bases and J by 5 bases; unmatched bases: 7. CDR3 size: 16 residues. The CDR3 loop reads CAISDDRVRNNSPLHF. CDR3 coding DNA: TGTGCCATCAGTGATGACAGGGTGCGTAATAATTCACCCCTCCACTTT.

This chain joins TRBV27 and TRBJ1-5; 7 bases align to TRBD1. CDR3 size: 14 residues. From germline, CDR1 is MNHEY and CDR2 SMNVEV (reference sequence). V dropped 2 bases and J dropped 4; count of bases not matched to a gene: 2. The CDR3 loop is CASSLRDSNQPQHF. Here the CDR3 DNA reads TGTGCCAGCAGTTTAAGGGACAGTAATCAGCCCCAGCATTTT.

V usage is TRBV3-1 (or the pseudogene TRBV3-2) and J usage is TRBJ2-7; TRBD1 is a possible D gene (5 bases). Germline V gene data show CDR1 as LGHDT and CDR2 as YNNKEL (reference sequence). The CDR3 is 13 amino acids. V shed 4 bases and J shed 3 bases, with 10 bases lying between them. CDR3 nucleotides: TGTGCCAGCAGCCCCAGACAGAGCTACGAGCAGTACTTC. It translates to CASSPRQSYEQYF.

The chain is built from TRBV5-6 and TRBJ1-2; TRBD1 might be the D (6 bases). The V and J ends lost 2 bases and 5 bases respectively, with 13 bases between them. Per germline, CDR1 SGHDT and CDR2 YYEEEE. This CDR3 spans 14 amino acids. CDR3 loop: CASSLFDRKYGYTF. Written as DNA, the CDR3 is TGTGCCAGCAGCTTATTTGACAGGAAGTATGGCTACACCTTC.

The J gene is TRBJ2-3, the V gene TRBV6-5; no reliable D call. The CDR3 runs to 15 residues. V dropped 2 bases and J dropped 0 bases, with 9 bases sitting between them. Germline CDR1 is MNHEY and CDR2 is SVGAGI. The CDR3 DNA follows: TGTGCCAGCAGTTACAGTAGCCAAAGCACAGATACGCAGTATTTT. Its protein product is CASSYSSQSTDTQYF.

V is TRBV6-5 and J is TRBJ1-6, with a tentative D call TRBD1 (6 bases). V dropped 6 bases and J dropped 3 bases, with 9 bases sitting between them. CDR3 size: 14 residues. Germline V gene sequence: CDR1 MNHEY, CDR2 SVGAGI. The CDR3 DNA follows: TGTGCCAGCAGCACAGGGTTCTATAATTCACCCCTCCACTTT. This codes for CASSTGFYNSPLHF.

The chain has TRBV10-1 and TRBJ2-2; TRBD1 is a possible D gene (6 bases). The length of the CDR3 is 15 residues. V was cut by 5 bases and J by 4 bases, with 14 bases left in between. Germline V CDR1 and CDR2: WNHNN, SYGVQD (reference sequence). The CDR3 spells CASSLAGVGTGELFF. DNA for the CDR3: TGCGCCAGCAGTTTGGCAGGGGTTGGCACCGGGGAGCTGTTTTTT.

The V call is TRBV7-9, the J call TRBJ2-2; 10 nucleotides match TRBD2. Losses at the gene ends were 5 bases for V and 5 bases for J; bases not matched to a gene: 8. In germline, CDR1 is SEHNR, CDR2 FQNEAQ (reference sequence). The CDR3 runs 16 residues. The DNA for the CDR3 is TGTGCCAGCAGCGGGTCTAGCGGGAGTCGAACCGGGGAGCTGTTTTTT. It translates to CASSGSSGSRTGELFF.